This entry is about one T cell receptor (beta chain). Its antigen is still unknown. V shed 3 bases, J shed 8 bases, and the junction held 15 bases outside the gene matches. Per the germline V gene, CDR1 is LNHDA and CDR2 is SQIVND (reference sequence). CDR3 size: 17 residues. The data were obtained in a study of Ad26.COV2.S vaccination and SARS-CoV-2 variants. Overall study: Donor was in the COV1001 Ad26.COV2.S trial arm.

TCRdb keeps only in-frame clones here, not all; method: immunoSEQ multiplex PCR. The table has approximately 500,000 clones, around 90% seen once. Overall study results and limits: Once vaccination had occurred, spike-specific CD8+ and CD4+ T cell responses reportedly showed substantial breadth. Placebo recipients and vaccine recipients were similar in non-spike TCR breadth. Participants in the vaccine arm had higher spike-specific TCR breadth; placebo recipients had lower.

The treatment was: about 20 received Ad26.COV2.S at low or high dose, single or two shots; about five received placebo; per-sample allocation not given. Sampling occurred on day 63 after the first vaccine or placebo injection. The sequence was collected from a person between 18 and 60 years old who received the Ad26.COV2.S COVID-19 vaccine or a placebo. This rearrangement joins TRBV19 to TRBJ2-1; 8 bases align to TRBD2. The sequences come from peripheral blood, collected in a trial of Ad26.COV2.S vaccine versus placebo. For the CDR3, the DNA is TGTGCCAGTAGTATCCTCCAAAGCGGGAGAAGAAGGGATGAGCAGTTCTTC. As protein: CASSILQSGRRRDEQFF.